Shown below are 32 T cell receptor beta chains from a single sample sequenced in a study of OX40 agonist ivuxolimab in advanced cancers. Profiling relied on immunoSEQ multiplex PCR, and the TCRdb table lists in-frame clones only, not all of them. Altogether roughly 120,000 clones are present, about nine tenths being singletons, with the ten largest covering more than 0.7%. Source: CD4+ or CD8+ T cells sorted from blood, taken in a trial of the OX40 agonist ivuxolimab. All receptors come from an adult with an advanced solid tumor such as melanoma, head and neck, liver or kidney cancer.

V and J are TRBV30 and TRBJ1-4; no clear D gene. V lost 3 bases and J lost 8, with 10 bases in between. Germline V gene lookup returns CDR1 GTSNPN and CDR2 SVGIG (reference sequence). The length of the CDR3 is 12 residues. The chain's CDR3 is CAWRRLGEKLFF. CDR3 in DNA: TGTGCCTGGAGGCGTCTAGGCGAAAAACTGTTTTTT. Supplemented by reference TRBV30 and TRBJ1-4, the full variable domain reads SQTIHQWPATLVQPVGSPLSLECTVEGTSNPNLYWYRQAAGRGLQLLFYSVGIGQISSEVPQNLSASRPQDRQFILSSKKLLLSDSGFYLCAWRRLGEKLFFGSGTQLSVL.

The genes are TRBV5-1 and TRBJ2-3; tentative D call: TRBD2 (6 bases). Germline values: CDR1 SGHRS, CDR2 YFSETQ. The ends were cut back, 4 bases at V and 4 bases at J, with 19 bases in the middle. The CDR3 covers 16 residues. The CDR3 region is CASSPLTRPGADTQYF. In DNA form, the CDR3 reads TGCGCCAGCAGCCCTTTGACTAGACCGGGTGCAGATACGCAGTATTTT. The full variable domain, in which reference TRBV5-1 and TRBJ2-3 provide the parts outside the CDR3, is KAGVTQTPRYLIKTRGQQVTLSCSPISGHRSVSWYQQTPGQGLQFLFEYFSETQRNKGNFPGRFSGRQFSNSRSEMNVSTLELGDSALYLCASSPLTRPGADTQYFGPGTRLTVL.

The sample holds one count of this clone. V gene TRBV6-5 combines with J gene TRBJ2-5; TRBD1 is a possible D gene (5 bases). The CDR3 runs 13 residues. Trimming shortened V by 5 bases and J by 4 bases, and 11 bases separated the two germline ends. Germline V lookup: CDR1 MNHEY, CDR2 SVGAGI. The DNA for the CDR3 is TGTGCCAGCAGTCCTCCAGGGTCAGAGACCCAGTACTTC. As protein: CASSPPGSETQYF.

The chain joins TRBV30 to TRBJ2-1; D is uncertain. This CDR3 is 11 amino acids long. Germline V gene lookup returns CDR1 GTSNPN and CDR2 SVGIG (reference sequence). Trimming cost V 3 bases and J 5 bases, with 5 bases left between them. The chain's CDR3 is CAWRSNNEQFF. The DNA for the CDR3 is TGTGCCTGGAGATCCAACAATGAGCAGTTCTTC.

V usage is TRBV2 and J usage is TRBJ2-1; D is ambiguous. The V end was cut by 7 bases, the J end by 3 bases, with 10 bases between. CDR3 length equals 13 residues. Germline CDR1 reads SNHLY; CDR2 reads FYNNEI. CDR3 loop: CASTPQIYNEQFF. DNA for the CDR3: TGTGCCAGCACCCCCCAGATCTACAATGAGCAGTTCTTC.

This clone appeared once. The CDR3 loop is CASSPLDRKDSPLHF. The CDR3 coding sequence is TGTGCCAGCAGCCCTCTAGACAGGAAAGATTCACCCCTCCACTTT. The chain has TRBV7-8 and TRBJ1-6; D possibly corresponds to TRBD1 (6 bases). Trimming removed 5 bases at V and 8 bases at J, with 16 bases between. Germline CDR1 is SGHVS and CDR2 is FQNEAQ. The CDR3 is made up of 15 amino acids.

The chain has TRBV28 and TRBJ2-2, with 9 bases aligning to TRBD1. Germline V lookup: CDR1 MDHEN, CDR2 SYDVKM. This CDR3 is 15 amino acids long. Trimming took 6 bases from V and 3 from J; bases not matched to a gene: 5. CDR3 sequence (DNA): TGTGCCAGCAGCAAGGACAGGGGATACACCGGGGAGCTGTTTTTT. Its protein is CASSKDRGYTGELFF.

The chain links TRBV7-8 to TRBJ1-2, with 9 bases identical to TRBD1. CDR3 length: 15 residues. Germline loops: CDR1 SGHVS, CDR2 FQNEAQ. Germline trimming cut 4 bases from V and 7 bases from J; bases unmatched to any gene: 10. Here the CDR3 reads CASSSPTGGSFGYTF. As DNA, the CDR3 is TGTGCCAGCAGCTCCCCGACAGGGGGGTCTTTTGGCTACACCTTC. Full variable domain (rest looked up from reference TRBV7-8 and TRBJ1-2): GAGVSQSPRYKVAKRGQDVALRCDPISGHVSLFWYQQALGQGPEFLTYFQNEAQLDKSGLPSDRFFAERPEGSVSTLKIQRTQQEDSAVYLCASSSPTGGSFGYTFGSGTRLTVV.

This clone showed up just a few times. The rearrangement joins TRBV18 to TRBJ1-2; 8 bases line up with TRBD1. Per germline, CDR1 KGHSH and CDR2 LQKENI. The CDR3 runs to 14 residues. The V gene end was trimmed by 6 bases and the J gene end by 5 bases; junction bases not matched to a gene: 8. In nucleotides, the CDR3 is TGTGCCAGCTCCCTAAGGCAGGGGGCGTATGGCTACACCTTC. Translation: CASSLRQGAYGYTF. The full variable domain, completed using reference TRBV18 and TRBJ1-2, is NAGVMQNPRHLVRRRGQEARLRCSPMKGHSHVYWYRQLPEEGLKFMVYLQKENIIDESGMPKERFSAEFPKEGPSILRIQQVVRGDSAAYFCASSLRQGAYGYTFGSGTRLTVV.

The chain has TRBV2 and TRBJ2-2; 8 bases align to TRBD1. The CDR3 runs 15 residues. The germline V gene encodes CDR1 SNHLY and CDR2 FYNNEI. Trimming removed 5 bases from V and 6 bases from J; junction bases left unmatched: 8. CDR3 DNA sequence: TGTGCCAGCAGTCCGGGACAGGTATCCCCCGGGGAGCTGTTTTTT. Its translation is CASSPGQVSPGELFF.

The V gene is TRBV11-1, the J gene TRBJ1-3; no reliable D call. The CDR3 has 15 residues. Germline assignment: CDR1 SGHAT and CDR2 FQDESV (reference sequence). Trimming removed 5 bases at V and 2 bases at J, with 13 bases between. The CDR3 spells CASSASPDTGNTIYF. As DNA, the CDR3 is TGTGCCAGCAGCGCATCTCCAGATACTGGAAACACCATATATTTT.

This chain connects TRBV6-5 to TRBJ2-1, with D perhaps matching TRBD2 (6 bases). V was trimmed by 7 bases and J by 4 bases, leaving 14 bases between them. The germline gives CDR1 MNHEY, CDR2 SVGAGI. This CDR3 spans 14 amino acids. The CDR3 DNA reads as TGTGCCAGCACGTCGGCGGGGACTTACAATGAGCAGTTCTTC. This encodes CASTSAGTYNEQFF.

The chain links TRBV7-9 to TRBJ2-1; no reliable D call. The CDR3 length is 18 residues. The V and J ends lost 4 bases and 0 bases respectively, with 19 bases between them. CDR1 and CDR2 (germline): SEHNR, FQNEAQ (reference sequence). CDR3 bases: TGTGCCAGCAGCTCTCCATTTCCCGTTTTAAGCTCCTACAATGAGCAGTTCTTC. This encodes CASSSPFPVLSSYNEQFF.

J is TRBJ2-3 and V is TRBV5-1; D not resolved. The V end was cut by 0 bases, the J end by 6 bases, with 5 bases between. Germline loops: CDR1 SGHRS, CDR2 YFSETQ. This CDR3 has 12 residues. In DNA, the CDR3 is TGCGCCAGCAGCTTGGGGTGGGATACGCAGTATTTT. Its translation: CASSLGWDTQYF.

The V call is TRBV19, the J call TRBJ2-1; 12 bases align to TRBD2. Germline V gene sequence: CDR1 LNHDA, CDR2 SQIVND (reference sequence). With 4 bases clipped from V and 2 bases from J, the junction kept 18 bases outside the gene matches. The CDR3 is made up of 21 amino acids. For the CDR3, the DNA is TGTGCCAGTAGTACACCATATCCTAGCGGGAGGGCCATGGGGGCCTACAATGAGCAGTTCTTC. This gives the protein CASSTPYPSGRAMGAYNEQFF.

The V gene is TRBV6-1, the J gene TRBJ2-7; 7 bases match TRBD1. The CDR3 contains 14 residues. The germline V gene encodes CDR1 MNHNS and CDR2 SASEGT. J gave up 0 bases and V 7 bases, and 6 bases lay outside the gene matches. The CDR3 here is CASTVDRASYEQYF. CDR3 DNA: TGTGCCAGCACCGTAGACAGGGCCTCCTACGAGCAGTACTTC.

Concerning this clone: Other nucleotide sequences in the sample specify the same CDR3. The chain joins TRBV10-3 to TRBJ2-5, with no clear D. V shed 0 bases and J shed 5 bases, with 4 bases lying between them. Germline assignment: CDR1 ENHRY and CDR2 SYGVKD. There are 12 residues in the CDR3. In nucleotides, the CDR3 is TGTGCCATCAGTGAGTCTCGGGAGACCCAGTACTTC. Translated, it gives CAISESRETQYF.

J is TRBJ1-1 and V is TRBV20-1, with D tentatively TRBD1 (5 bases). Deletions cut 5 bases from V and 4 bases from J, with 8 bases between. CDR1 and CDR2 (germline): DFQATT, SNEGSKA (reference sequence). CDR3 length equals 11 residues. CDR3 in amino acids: CSAPTGTEAFF. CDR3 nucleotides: TGCAGTGCTCCTACAGGCACTGAAGCTTTCTTT.

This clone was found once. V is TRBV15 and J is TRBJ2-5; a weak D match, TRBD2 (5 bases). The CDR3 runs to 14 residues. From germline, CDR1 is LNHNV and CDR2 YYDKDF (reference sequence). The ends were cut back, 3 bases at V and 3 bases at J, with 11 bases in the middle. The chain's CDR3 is CATSRAGLEETQYF. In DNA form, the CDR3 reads TGTGCCACCAGCAGGGCGGGCCTAGAAGAGACCCAGTACTTC.

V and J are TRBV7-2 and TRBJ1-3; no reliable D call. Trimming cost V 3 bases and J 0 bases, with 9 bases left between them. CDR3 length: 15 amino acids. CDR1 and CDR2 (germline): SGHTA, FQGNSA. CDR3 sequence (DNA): TGTGCCAGCAGCTTCAGGACCCTCTCTGGAAACACCATATATTTT. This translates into CASSFRTLSGNTIYF.

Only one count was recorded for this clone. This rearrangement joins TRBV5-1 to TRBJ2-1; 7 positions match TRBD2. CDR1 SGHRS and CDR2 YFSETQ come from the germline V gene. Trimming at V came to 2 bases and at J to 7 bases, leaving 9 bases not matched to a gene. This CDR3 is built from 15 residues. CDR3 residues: CASSLALAADNEQFF. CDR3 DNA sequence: TGCGCCAGCAGCTTAGCCCTAGCGGCCGATAATGAGCAGTTCTTC.

The CDR3: CASSLGGQINEKLFF. DNA of the CDR3: TGCGCCAGCAGCTTGGGGGGACAGATTAATGAAAAACTGTTTTTT. The chain uses TRBV5-1 and TRBJ1-4; 7 bases line up with TRBD1. J gave up 4 bases and V 0 bases, and 3 bases lay outside the gene matches. Germline CDR1 and CDR2: SGHRS and YFSETQ. This CDR3 contains 15 residues.

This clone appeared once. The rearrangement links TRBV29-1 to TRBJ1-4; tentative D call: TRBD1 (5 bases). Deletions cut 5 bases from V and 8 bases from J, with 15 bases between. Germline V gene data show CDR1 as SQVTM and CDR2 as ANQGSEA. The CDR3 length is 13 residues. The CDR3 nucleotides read TGCAGCGTTTCAAAAGGGGCTGGGGAAAAACTGTTTTTT. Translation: CSVSKGAGEKLFF.

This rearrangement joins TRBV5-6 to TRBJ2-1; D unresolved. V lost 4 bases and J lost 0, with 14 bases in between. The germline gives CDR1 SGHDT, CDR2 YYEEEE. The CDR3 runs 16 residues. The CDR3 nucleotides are TGTGCCAGCAGCCCGTCTCCCTTAAGCTCCTACAATGAGCAGTTCTTC. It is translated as CASSPSPLSSYNEQFF.

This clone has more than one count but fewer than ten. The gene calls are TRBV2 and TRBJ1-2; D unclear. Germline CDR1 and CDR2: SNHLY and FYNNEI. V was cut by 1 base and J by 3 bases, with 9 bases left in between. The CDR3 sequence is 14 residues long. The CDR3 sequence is CASSEGVWDYGYTF. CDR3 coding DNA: TGTGCCAGCAGTGAAGGGGTCTGGGACTATGGCTACACCTTC.

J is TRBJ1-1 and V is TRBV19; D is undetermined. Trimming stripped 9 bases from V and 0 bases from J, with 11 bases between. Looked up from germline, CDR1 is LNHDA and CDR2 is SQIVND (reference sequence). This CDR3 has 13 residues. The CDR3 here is CASSVTLNTEAFF. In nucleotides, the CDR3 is TGTGCCAGCAGTGTGACTTTGAACACTGAAGCTTTCTTT.

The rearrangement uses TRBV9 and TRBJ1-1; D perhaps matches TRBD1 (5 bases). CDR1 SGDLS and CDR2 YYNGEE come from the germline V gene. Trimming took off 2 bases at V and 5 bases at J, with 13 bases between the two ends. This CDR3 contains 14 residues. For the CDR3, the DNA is TGTGCCAGCAGCGTCACAGGATCGGGAACTGAAGCTTTCTTT. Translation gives CASSVTGSGTEAFF.

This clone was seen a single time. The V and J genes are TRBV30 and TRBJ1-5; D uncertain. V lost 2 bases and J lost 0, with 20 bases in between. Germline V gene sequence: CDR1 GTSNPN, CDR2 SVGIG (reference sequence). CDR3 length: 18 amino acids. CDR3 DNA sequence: TGTGCCTGGAGTTTTCGGGAATCAACCTTTAATAGCAATCAGCCCCAGCATTTT. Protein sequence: CAWSFRESTFNSNQPQHF.

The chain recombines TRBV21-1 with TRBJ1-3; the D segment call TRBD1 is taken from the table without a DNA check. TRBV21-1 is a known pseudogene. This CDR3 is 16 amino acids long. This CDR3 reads CASSARTGLTGNTIYF. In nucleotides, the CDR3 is TGTGCCAGCAGCGCCCGGACAGGTTTGACTGGAAACACCATATATTTT.

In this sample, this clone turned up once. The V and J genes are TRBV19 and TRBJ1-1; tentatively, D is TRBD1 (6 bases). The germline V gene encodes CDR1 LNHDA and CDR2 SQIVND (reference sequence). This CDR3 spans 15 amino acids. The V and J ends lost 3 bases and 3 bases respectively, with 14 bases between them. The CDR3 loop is CASSIPQGTHTEAFF. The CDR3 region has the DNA TGTGCCAGTAGTATCCCTCAGGGGACCCACACTGAAGCTTTCTTT.

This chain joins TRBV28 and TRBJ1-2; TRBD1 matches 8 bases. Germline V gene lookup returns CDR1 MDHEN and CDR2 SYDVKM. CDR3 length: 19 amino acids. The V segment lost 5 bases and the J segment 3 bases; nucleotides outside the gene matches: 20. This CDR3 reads CASSTTLPRGPSEDYGYTF. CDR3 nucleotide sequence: TGTGCCAGCAGTACGACCTTACCCAGGGGGCCCTCCGAGGACTATGGCTACACCTTC.

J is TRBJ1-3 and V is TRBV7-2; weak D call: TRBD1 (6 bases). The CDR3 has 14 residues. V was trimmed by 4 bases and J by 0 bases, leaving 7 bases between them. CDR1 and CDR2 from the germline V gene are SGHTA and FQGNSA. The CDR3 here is CASSWTDSGNTIYF. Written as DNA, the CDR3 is TGTGCCAGCAGCTGGACAGACTCTGGAAACACCATATATTTT.